This record covers a single T cell receptor beta chain. The antigen is not known. The sample belongs to a study of T cell repertoires in cytomegalovirus infection. The overall study: Public TCR beta signatures were indicative of both CMV infection and a matching HLA type. General observations from the study: Ex vivo responses were dominated by HLA-C-restricted CMV-specific TCR beta clonotypes. Cumulative frequency (of public TCR beta family members) identified carriers of CMV plus the relevant HLA.

Via MiXCR, TCRdb re-called the reads, giving one row per CDR3 protein. The sample records roughly 500,000 distinct CDR3 sequences, about 15% being singletons. Sequencing input: CD8+ T cells from PBMCs. The clonotype comes from a human donor in good health (CMV status not recorded). Some clones in this sample may be carry-over from other donors' samples.

The CDR3 is CASSFRTGPRETQYF. The CDR3 DNA reads as TGTGCCAGCAGCTTCAGGACCGGCCCTCGGGAGACCCAGTACTTC. The V call is TRBV11-2, the J call TRBJ2-5; D is unresolved. CDR3 length: 15 amino acids. Germline CDR1 and CDR2: SGHAT and FQNNGV. V was clipped by 3 bases and J by 5 bases, with 16 bases between them.